These T cell receptor beta chains were read from a single sample in a study of blood T cell repertoires in COVID-19. Method: immunoSEQ multiplex PCR; TCRdb's copy keeps in-frame clones and lacks some. The sample has 350,000 to 550,000 clones, roughly 87% seen once. The source material was PBMCs or T cells enriched from blood (not recorded which). These receptors came from a woman under 30 with acute COVID-19. Both conserved end residues are part of each CDR3. The order of the fields is J gene, V gene, clone size, D gene, CDR3 DNA, CDR3 protein. D genes are given only for firm matches. Size tells how often a clone was seen (once, few, many) or the class of an expanded clone, and some rows leave it out.

>TRBJ2-3|TRBV19|-|-
TGTGCCAGTAGTACCTTTATGGTAATCGAGACAGATACGCAGTATTTT
CASSTFMVIETDTQYF
>TRBJ2-4|TRBV19|-|-
TGTGCCAGTACCAACAGAGAAAACATTCAGTACTTC
CASTNRENIQYF
>TRBJ1-1|TRBV12-5|once|TRBD1
TGTGCTAGTGCCGCGGACAGGGTTGCTTTCTTT
CASAADRVAFF
>TRBJ2-1|TRBV29-1|-|TRBD1
TGCAGCGTCAAGACAGGGGGCGGAGGATACAATGAGCAGTTCTTC
CSVKTGGGGYNEQFF
>TRBJ1-2|TRBV5-6|-|TRBD1
TGTGCCAGCAGCATAGGACAGGTCCTCTATGGCTACACCTTC
CASSIGQVLYGYTF
>TRBJ2-7|TRBV20-1|-|TRBD1
TGCAGTGCTAGTGGCGGGACAGGGATGGACGAGCAGTACTTC
CSASGGTGMDEQYF
>TRBJ1-4|TRBV28|-|-
TGTGCCGCCATGCCAAATAGGGGATCAACTAATGAAAAACTGTTTTTT
CAAMPNRGSTNEKLFF
>TRBJ1-1|TRBV28|few|-
TGTGCCAGCAGTGGGTACGGACACCAGAACACTGAAGCTTTCTTT
CASSGYGHQNTEAFF
>TRBJ1-1|TRBV5-8|once|-
TGTGCCAGCAGCAGAGGGCCAACCGCTTTCTTT
CASSRGPTAFF
>TRBJ1-5|TRBV9|few|-
TGTGCCAGCAGCGTAGCTTTCAGAAAGGGGATCAATCAGCCCCAGCATTTT
CASSVAFRKGINQPQHF
>TRBJ2-4|TRBV28|-|-
TGTGCCAGCAGTTTATTGGGGAAGCTGGGGGGGCTAAGCAAAAACATTCAGTACTTC
CASSLLGKLGGLSKNIQYF
>TRBJ1-6|TRBV7-2|-|TRBD1
TGTGCCAGCAGCCGCCTTTCCGGGACAGGGGGTTCACCCCTCCACTTT
CASSRLSGTGGSPLHF
>TRBJ2-1|TRBV30|-|TRBD2
TGTGCCTGGAGCCCTTCGACTAGCAGCTACAATGAGCAGTTCTTC
CAWSPSTSSYNEQFF
>TRBJ1-2|TRBV27|-|TRBD1
TGTGCCAGCAGGCCTCGACAGGGGTCATCTAACTATGGCTACACCTTC
CASRPRQGSSNYGYTF
>TRBJ1-4|TRBV15|-|-
TGTGCCACCAGCAGTCGACAGACTAATGAAAAACTGTTTTTT
CATSSRQTNEKLFF
>TRBJ2-2|TRBV28|-|TRBD1
TGTGCCAGCAACTTCGGACAGGGGGACACCGGGGAGCTGTTTTTT
CASNFGQGDTGELFF
>TRBJ1-6|TRBV27|-|-
TGTGCCAGCAGTCGTTCCTACGGGGTAGTCAATTCACCCCTCCACTTT
CASSRSYGVVNSPLHF
>TRBJ1-2|TRBV28|-|-
TGTGCCAGCAGTTTGGGCCCGGGCTACACCTTC
CASSLGPGYTF
>TRBJ1-2|TRBV11-2|-|-
TGTGCCAGCAGCGATCTTAAAGTGGGCGGAGGGGGCTACACCTTC
CASSDLKVGGGGYTF
>TRBJ1-1|TRBV4-2|-|-
TGTGCCAGCAGCCAAGAAGGGGGACCGAACACTGAAGCTTTCTTT
CASSQEGGPNTEAFF
>TRBJ2-6|TRBV3-1/TRBV3-2|-|-
TGTGCCAGCAGCCAAGGGGCCTCTGGGGCCAACGTCCTGACTTTC
CASSQGASGANVLTF
>TRBJ2-7|TRBV27|-|-
TGTGCCAGCAGTTTAAGGCCAGGGGCGCGTTCCTACGAGCAGTACTTC
CASSLRPGARSYEQYF
>TRBJ2-7|TRBV7-9|-|-
TGTGCCAGCAGCTTAATCCAATACGAGCAGTACTTC
CASSLIQYEQYF
>TRBJ1-1|TRBV3-1/TRBV3-2|few|-
TGTGCCAGCAGCCAGCCCGGTCTGGACACTGAAGCTTTCTTT
CASSQPGLDTEAFF
>TRBJ2-2|TRBV5-8|-|TRBD1
TGTGCCAGCAGCTACCATCGGACAGGAGAGAACACCGGGGAGCTGTTTTTT
CASSYHRTGENTGELFF
>TRBJ1-2|TRBV2|-|TRBD1
TGTGCCAGCAGCGGGGACAGGCCTAACTATGGCTACACCTTC
CASSGDRPNYGYTF
>TRBJ1-3|TRBV10-1|once|-
TGCGCCAGGGGGCAAGCATTATCTTCTGGAAACACCATATATTTT
CARGQALSSGNTIYF
>TRBJ2-7|TRBV28|-|TRBD2
TGTGCCAGCAGTTTGGAGGCGCGGGAGGGCCTGTGGTACGAGCAGTACTTC
CASSLEAREGLWYEQYF
>TRBJ2-2|TRBV6-5|-|TRBD1
TGTGCCAGCAAACGGACAGGGACACTCACCGGGGAGCTGTTTTTT
CASKRTGTLTGELFF
>TRBJ1-2|TRBV12-5|few|-
TGTGCTAGTGGTTTTTCAGGGTCCTATGGCTACACCTTC
CASGFSGSYGYTF